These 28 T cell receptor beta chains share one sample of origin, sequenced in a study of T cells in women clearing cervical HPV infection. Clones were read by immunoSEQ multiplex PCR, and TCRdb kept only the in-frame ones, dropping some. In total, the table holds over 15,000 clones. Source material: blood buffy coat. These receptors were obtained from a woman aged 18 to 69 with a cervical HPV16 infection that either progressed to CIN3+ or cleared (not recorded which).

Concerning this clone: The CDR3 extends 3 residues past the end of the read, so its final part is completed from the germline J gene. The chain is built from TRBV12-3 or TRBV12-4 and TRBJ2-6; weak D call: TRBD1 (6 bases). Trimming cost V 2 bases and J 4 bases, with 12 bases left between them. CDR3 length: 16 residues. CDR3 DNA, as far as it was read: TGTGCCAGCAGTTTACAGGGGCTAACAGGGGCCAACGTC. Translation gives CASSLQGLTGANV. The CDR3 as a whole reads CASSLQGLTGANVLTF.

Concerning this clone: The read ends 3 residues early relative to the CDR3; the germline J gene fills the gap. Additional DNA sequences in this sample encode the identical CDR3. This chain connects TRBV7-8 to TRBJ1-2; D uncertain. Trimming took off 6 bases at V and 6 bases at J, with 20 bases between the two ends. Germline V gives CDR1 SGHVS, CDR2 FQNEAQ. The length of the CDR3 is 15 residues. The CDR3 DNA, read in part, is TGTGCCAGCAGTCCCGTACTCCAGGCGGGTGATGGC. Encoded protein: CASSPVLQAGDG. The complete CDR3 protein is CASSPVLQAGDGYTF.

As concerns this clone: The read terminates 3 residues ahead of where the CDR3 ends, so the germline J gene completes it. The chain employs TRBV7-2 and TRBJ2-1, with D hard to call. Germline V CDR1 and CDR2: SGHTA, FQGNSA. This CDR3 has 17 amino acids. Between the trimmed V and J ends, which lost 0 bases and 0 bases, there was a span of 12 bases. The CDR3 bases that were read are TGTGCCAGCAGCTTAGCCGCTAGTCTATTCTCCTACAATGAG. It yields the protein CASSLAASLFSYNE. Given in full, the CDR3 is CASSLAASLFSYNEQFF.

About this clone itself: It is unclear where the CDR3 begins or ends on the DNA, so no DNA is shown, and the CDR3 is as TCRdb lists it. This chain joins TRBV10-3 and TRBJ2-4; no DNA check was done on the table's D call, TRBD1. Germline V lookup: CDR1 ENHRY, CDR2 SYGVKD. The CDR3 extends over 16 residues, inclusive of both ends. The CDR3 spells CAISEFGPGARNIQYF.

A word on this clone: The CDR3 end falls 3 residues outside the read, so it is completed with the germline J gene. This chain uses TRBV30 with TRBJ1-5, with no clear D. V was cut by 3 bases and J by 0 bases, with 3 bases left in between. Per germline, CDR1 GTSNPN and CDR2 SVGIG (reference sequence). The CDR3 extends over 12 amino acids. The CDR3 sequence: CAWSGSNQPQHF. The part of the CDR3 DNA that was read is TGTGCCTGGAGCGGTAGCAATCAGCCC.

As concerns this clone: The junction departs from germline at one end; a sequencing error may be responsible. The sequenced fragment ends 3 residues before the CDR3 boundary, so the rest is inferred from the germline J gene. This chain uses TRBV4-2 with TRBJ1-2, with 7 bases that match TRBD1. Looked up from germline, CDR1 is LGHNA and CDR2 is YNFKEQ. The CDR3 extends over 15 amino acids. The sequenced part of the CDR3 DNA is TGCGCCAGCAGCCAAGCAGAGACAGGGACCTATGGC. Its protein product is CASSQAETGTYG. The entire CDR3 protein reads CASSQAETGTYGYTF.

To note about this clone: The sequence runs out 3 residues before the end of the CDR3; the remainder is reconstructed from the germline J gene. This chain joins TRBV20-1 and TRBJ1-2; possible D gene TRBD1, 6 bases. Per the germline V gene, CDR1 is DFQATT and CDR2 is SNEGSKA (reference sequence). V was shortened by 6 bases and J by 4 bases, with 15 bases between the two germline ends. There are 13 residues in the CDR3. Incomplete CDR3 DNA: TGCAGTGCAGGGGAGACAGGTCCCTATGGC. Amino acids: CSAGETGPYG. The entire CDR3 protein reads CSAGETGPYGYTF.

The covered CDR3 bases are TGTGCCAGCAGCCCCCCCGCAGGGGGCACAGATACG. It translates to CASSPPAGGTDT. The full-length CDR3 reads as CASSPPAGGTDTQYF. The chain couples TRBV7-6 to TRBJ2-3; D is perhaps TRBD1 (6 bases). The CDR3 end falls 3 residues outside the read, so it is completed with the germline J gene. Germline-derived CDR1 and CDR2 are SGHVS and FNYEAQ. The CDR3 extends over 15 amino acids. The ends were cut back, 5 bases at V and 1 base at J, with 13 bases in the middle.

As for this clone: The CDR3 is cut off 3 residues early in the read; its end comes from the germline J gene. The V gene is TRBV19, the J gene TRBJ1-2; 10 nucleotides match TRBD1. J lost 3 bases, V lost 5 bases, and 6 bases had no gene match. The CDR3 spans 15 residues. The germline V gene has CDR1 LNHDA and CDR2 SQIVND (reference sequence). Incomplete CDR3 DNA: TGTGCCAGTAGTCCCAGACAGGGGGCCTACTATGGC. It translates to CASSPRQGAYYG. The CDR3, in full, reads CASSPRQGAYYGYTF.

CDR3 in amino acids: CASSPPSGSSYNEQFF. The covered CDR3 bases are TGTGCCAGCTCACCACCGTCCGGGTCGTCCTACAATGAG. The chain links TRBV18 to TRBJ2-1; D is unresolved. The read ends 3 residues early relative to the CDR3; the germline J gene fills the gap. The CDR3 covers 16 residues. Trimming took 0 bases from V and 1 from J, leaving 10 bases between them. The germline V gene has CDR1 KGHSH and CDR2 LQKENI.

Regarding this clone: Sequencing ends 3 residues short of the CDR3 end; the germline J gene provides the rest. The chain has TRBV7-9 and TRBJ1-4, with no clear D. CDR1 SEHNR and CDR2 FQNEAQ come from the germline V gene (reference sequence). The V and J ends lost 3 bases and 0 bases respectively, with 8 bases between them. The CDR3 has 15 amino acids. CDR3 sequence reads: CASSFPSTTNEKLFF. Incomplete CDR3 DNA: TGTGCCAGCAGCTTCCCCTCTACAACTAATGAAAAA. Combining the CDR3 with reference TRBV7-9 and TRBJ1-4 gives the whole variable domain DTGVSQNPRHKITKRGQNVTFRCDPISEHNRLYWYRQTLGQGPEFLTYFQNEAQLEKSRLLSDRFSAERPKGSFSTLEIQRTEQGDSAMYLCASSFPSTTNEKLFFGSGTQLSVL.

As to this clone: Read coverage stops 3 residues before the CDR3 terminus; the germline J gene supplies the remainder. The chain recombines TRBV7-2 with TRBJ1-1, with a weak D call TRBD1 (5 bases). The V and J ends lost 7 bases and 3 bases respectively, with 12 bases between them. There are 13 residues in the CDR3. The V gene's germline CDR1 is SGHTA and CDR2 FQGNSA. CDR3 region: CASNPWGDTEAFF. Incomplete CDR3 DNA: TGTGCCAGCAACCCATGGGGGGACACTGAA.

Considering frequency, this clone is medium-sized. The sequenced part of the CDR3 DNA is TGCGCCAGCAGCTTGGACGTTCGAGCGGGAGGGCTTGGGGGAGAGACC. Translating it yields CASSLDVRAGGLGGET. The CDR3 in its entirety is CASSLDVRAGGLGGETQYF. This rearrangement joins TRBV5-1 to TRBJ2-5; 10 bases fit TRBD2. The read halts 3 residues ahead of the CDR3 end, with the missing end drawn from the germline J gene. This CDR3 has 19 residues. Germline CDR1 is SGHRS and CDR2 is YFSETQ. V lost 0 bases and J lost 4; bases outside the gene matches: 15.

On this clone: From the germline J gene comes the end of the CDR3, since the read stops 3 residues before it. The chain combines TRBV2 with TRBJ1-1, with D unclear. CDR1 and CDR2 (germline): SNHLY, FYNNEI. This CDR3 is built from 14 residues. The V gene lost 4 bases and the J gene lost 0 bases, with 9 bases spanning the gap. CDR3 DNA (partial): TGTGCCAGCAGTGGCCAACTTATGAACACTGAA. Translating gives CASSGQLMNTE. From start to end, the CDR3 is CASSGQLMNTEAFF.

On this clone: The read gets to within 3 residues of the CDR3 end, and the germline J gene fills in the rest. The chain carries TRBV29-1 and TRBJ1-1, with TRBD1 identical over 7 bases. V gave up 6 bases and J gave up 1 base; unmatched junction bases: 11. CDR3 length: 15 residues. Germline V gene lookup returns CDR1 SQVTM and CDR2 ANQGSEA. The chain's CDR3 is CSVVSRQGRNTEAFF. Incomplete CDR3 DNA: TGCAGCGTCGTGAGTAGACAGGGTAGGAACACTGAA.

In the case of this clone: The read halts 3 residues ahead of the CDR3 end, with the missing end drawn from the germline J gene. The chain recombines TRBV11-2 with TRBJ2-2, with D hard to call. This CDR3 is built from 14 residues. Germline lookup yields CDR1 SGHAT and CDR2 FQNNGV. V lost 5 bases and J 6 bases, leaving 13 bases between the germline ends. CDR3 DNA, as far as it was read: TGTGCCAGCAGCCCCCAAGTTGAGGCCGGGGAG. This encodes CASSPQVEAGE. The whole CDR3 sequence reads CASSPQVEAGELFF.

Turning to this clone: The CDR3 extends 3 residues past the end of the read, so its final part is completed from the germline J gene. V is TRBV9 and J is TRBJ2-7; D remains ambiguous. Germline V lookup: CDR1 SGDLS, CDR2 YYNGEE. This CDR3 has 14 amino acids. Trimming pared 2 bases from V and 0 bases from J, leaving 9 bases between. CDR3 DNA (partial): TGTGCCAGCAGCGTCGAAGGTATCTCCTACGAG. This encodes CASSVEGISYE. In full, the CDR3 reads CASSVEGISYEQYF.

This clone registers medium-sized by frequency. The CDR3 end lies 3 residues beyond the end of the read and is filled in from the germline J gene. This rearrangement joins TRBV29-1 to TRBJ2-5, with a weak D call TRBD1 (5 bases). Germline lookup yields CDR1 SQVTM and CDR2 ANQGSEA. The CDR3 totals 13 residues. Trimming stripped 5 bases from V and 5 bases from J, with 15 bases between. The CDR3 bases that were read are TGCAGCGTTCTCAGGGTCGAAAGGGAGACC. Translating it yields CSVLRVERET. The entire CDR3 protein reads CSVLRVERETQYF.

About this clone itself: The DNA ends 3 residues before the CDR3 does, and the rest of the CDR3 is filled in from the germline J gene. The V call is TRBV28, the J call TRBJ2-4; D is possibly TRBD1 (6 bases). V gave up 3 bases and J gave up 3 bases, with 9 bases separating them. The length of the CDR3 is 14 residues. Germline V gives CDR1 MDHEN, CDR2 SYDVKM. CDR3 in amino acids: CASSFGQNKNIQYF. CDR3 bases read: TGTGCCAGCAGTTTCGGACAGAACAAAAACATT.

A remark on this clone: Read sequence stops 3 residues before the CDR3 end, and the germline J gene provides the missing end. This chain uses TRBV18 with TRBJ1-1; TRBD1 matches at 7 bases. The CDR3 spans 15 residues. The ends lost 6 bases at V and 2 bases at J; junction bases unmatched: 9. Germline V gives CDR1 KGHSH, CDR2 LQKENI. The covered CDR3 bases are TGTGCCAGCTCCCAGGGGGGAAGAGGAAACACTGAA. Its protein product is CASSQGGRGNTE. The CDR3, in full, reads CASSQGGRGNTEAFF.

The CDR3 region is CASSRWETQYF. The CDR3 DNA, read in part, is TGTGCCAGTTCGCGATGGGAGACC. The chain couples TRBV19 to TRBJ2-5; D not certain. The sequence runs out 3 residues before the end of the CDR3; the remainder is reconstructed from the germline J gene. CDR1 is LNHDA, CDR2 SQIVND, per germline (reference sequence). The CDR3 has 11 amino acids. The ends were cut back, 8 bases at V and 5 bases at J, with 9 bases in the middle.

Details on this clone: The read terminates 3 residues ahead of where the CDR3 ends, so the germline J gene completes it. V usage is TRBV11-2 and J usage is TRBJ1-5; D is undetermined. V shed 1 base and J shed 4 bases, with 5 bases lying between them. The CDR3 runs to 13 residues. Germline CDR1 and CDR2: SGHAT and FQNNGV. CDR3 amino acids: CASSLAENQPQHF. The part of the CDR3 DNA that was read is TGTGCCAGCAGCTTAGCAGAGAATCAGCCC.

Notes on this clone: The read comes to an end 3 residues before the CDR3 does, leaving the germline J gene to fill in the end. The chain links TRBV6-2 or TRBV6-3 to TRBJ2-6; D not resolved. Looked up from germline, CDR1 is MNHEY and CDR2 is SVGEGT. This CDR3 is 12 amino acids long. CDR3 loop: CASSPATSLLTF. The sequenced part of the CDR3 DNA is TGTGCCAGCAGTCCCGCGACATCTCTC.

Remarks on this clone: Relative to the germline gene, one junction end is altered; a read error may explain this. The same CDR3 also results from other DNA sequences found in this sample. The covered CDR3 bases are TGCGCCAGCACACGAGGACAGTTCTATGGT. Translating it yields CASTRGQFYG. The complete CDR3 sequence is CASTRGQFYGYTF. The gene calls are TRBV5-1 and TRBJ1-2, with a tentative D call TRBD1 (6 bases). Read data end 3 residues before the CDR3 end; the end is taken from the germline J gene. CDR1 and CDR2 (germline): SGHRS, YFSETQ. The CDR3 totals 13 residues.

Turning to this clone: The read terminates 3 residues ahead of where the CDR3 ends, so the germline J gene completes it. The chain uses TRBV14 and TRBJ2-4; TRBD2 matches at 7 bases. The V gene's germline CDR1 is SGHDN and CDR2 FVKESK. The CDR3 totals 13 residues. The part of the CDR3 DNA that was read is TGTGCCAGCAGCTACTTCGGGGGGACGGGT. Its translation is CASSYFGGTG. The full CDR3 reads CASSYFGGTGQYF.

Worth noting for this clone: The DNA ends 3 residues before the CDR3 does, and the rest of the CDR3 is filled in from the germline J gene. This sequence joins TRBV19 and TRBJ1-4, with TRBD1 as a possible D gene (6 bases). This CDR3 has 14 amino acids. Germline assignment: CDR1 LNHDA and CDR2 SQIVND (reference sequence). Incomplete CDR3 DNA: TGTGCCAGTAGTACACAGGGTGGGACGAATCAA. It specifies CASSTQGGTNQ. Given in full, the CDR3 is CASSTQGGTNQLFF.

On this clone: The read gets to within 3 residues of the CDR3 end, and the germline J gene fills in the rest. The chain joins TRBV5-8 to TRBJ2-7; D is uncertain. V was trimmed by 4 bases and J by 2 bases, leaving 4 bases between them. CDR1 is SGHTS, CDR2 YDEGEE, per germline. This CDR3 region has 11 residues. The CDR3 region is CASSQTYEQYF. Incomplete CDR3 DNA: TGTGCCAGCAGCCAAACCTACGAG.

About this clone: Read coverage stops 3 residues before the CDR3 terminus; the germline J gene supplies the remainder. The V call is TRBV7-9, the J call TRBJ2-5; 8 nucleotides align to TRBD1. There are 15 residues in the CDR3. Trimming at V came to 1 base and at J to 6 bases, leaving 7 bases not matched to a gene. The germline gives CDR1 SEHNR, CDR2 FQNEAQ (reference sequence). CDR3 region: CASSLEGDRGQTQYF. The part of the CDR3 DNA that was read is TGTGCCAGCAGCTTAGAGGGAGACAGGGGACAGACC.